These 3 T cell receptor beta chains were all obtained from the same sample, sequenced in a study of T cells expressing NK-cell markers. TCRdb reprocessed the 5' RACE reads, keeping one entry per CDR3 protein, no DNA. The record lists a few hundred thousand distinct CDR3 sequences, of which the ten most abundant hold approximately 3.6%. Sequenced sample: blood T cells: a sorted CD56 or NKG2C T cell subset, CD4+ or CD8+ T cells, or bulk PBMC T cells (not recorded which). The receptors derive from a man between 18 and 35 years old in good health.

The gene calls are TRBV5-5 and TRBJ2-1. The CDR3 totals 13 residues. Germline values: CDR1 SGHKS, CDR2 YYEKEE (reference sequence). CDR3 sequence: CASSGTTYNEQFF.

CDR3 in amino acids: CASGASGRWADTQYF. The V call is TRBV7-9, the J call TRBJ2-3; TCRdb's D gene call, TRBD2, goes unchecked for lack of DNA. Germline V lookup: CDR1 SEHNR, CDR2 FQNEAQ (reference sequence). The CDR3 totals 15 residues. The whole variable domain, filled in from reference TRBV7-9 and TRBJ2-3, reads DTGVSQNPRHKITKRGQNVTFRCDPISEHNRLYWYRQTLGQGPEFLTYFQNEAQLEKSRLLSDRFSAERPKGSFSTLEIQRTEQGDSAMYLCASGASGRWADTQYFGPGTRLTVL.

The chain carries TRBV12-3 or TRBV12-4 and TRBJ2-5; TCRdb's D gene call, TRBD2, goes unchecked for lack of DNA. The CDR3 extends over 14 amino acids. CDR3 protein: CASGLAGVPETQYF.